This T cell receptor (beta chain) was sequenced for a study of CD8 T cells in ankylosing spondylitis. Study-wide results and limits: A TCR beta motif of seven or eight highly homologous variants appeared characteristic of ankylosing spondylitis blood. CD8+ disease-linked clones were present at relatively low frequencies in blood. Clones tied to disease were said to be significantly enriched in matched ankylosing spondylitis synovial fluid.

Details on this clonotype: Antigen unknown.

V was clipped by 8 bases and J by 0 bases; unmatched bases: 4. Germline V gene data show CDR1 as LNHNV and CDR2 as YYDKDF (reference sequence). There are 13 residues in the CDR3. By quantitative 5'-RACE with molecular barcodes, the TCR beta libraries were made. MiXCR, applied by TCRdb to the 5' RACE reads, yields one record per CDR3 protein. This repertoire shows some 200,000 distinct CDR3 sequences, around 6.6% found once; its top ten account for over 12%. V usage is TRBV15 and J usage is TRBJ2-7, with TRBD1 matching 7 bases. The clonotype was recovered from a male donor with ankylosing spondylitis. The sequenced sample consisted of blood, either unsorted or a sorted T cell fraction (not recorded which). The CDR3 bases are TGTGCCACCCGCCGGGACAGCTCCTACGAGCAGTACTTC. This translates into CATRRDSSYEQYF.